Included here is one T cell receptor (beta chain) sequence, with context. Stated treatment: roughly 19 received Ad26.COV2.S at low or high dose, single or two shots; five or six received placebo; per-sample allocation not given. Following the first vaccine or placebo injection, samples were taken on day 63. Repertoires were generated with immunoSEQ multiplex PCR, while TCRdb's copy carries only in-frame clones and drops some. The data contain approximately 480,000 clones, about 83% of them seen just once; the ten biggest clones take up around 13%. V dropped 5 bases and J dropped 11 bases, with 13 bases sitting between them. This CDR3 has 12 amino acids. Germline V gene data show CDR1 as MNHEY and CDR2 as SVGEGT. This specimen comes from a study of Ad26.COV2.S vaccination and SARS-CoV-2 variants.

The chain couples TRBV6-2 or TRBV6-3 to TRBJ1-5; D not resolved. This TCR was sampled from a person between 18 and 65 years old who received the Ad26.COV2.S COVID-19 vaccine or a placebo. The sample here was peripheral blood, taken in a trial of Ad26.COV2.S vaccine versus placebo. The CDR3 nucleotides read TGTGCCAGCAGTCCGTCGGGTGGAGCCCAGCATTTT. Its translation: CASSPSGGAQHF.